The source of this T cell receptor beta chain is a study of cytotoxic CD8 clonotypes in ibrutinib-treated CLL. For the study at large: Of the patients, 10 to 12 were relapsed/refractory, around 16 treatment-naive and 17 to 18 IGHV unmutated. Samples averaged approximately 260,000 productive templates and tens of thousands of productive rearrangements. Broader study findings: At baseline, clonality was higher than in age-matched healthy donors and correlated with CD8+ counts.

Germline assignment: CDR1 KGHSH and CDR2 LQKENI. CDR3 length equals 13 residues. V gave up 5 bases and J gave up 1 base, with 8 bases separating them. Clones were sequenced by immunoSEQ multiplex PCR, and TCRdb holds only the in-frame ones, with some missing. The repertoire holds more than 300,000 clones, with roughly 79% as singletons. This clone was observed a few times. Its antigen is unknown. The TCR comes from a human donor with chronic lymphocytic leukemia. The starting material was PBMCs, obtained before ibrutinib treatment. The gene calls are TRBV18 and TRBJ1-1, with D maybe TRBD1 (6 bases). Here the CDR3 reads CASSTTGNTEAFF. The CDR3 DNA sequence: TGTGCCAGCTCAACGACAGGGAACACTGAAGCTTTCTTT. Full variable domain (remainder filled in from reference TRBV18 and TRBJ1-1): NAGVMQNPRHLVRRRGQEARLRCSPMKGHSHVYWYRQLPEEGLKFMVYLQKENIIDESGMPKERFSAEFPKEGPSILRIQQVVRGDSAAYFCASSTTGNTEAFFGQGTRLTVV.